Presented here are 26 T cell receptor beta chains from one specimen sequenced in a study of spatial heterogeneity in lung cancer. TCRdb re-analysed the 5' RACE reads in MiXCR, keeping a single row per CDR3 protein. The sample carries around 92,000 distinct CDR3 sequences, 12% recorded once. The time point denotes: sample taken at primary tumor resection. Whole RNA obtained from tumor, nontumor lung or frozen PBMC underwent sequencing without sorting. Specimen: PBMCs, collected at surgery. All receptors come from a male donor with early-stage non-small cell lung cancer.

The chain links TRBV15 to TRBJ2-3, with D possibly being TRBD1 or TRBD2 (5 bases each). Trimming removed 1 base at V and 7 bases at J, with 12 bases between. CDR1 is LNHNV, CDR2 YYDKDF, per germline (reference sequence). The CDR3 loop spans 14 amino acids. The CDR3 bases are TGTGCCACCAGCAGAGGCACGGGACCCTATACGCAGTATTTT. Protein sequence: CATSRGTGPYTQYF.

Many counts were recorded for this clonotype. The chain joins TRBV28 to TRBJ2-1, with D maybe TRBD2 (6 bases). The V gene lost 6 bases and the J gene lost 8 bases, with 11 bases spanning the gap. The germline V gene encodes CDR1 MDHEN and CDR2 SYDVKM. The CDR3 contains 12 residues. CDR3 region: CASRLRRDEQFF. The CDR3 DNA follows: TGTGCCAGCAGACTTAGGAGGGATGAGCAGTTCTTC.

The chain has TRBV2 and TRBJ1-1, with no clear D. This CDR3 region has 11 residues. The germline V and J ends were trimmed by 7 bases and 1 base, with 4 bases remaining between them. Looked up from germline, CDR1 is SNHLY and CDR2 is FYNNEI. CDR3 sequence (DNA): TGTGCCAGCACGACGAACACTGAAGCTTTCTTT. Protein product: CASTTNTEAFF.

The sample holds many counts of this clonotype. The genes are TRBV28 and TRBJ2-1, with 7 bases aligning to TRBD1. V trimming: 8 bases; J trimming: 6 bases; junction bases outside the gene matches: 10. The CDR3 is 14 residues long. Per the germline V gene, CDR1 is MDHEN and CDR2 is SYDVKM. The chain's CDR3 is CASETDRAGNEQFF. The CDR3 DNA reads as TGTGCCAGCGAAACCGACAGGGCTGGCAATGAGCAGTTCTTC.

This CDR3 reads CASSLVGFQSGNTIYF. CDR3 DNA sequence: TGTGCCAGCAGCTTAGTGGGATTTCAGTCTGGAAACACCATATATTTT. The chain carries TRBV7-2 and TRBJ1-3; D gene ambiguous. The germline V gene encodes CDR1 SGHTA and CDR2 FQGNSA. Trimming took off 1 base at V and 1 base at J, with 11 bases between the two ends. The CDR3 sequence is 16 residues long.

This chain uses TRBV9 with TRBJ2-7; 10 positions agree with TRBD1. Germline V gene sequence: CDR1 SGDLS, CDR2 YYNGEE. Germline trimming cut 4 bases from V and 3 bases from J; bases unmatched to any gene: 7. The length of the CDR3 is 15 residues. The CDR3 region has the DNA TGTGCCAGCAGCCCGAGGACAGGGGGAGGCTACGAGCAGTACTTC. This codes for CASSPRTGGGYEQYF.

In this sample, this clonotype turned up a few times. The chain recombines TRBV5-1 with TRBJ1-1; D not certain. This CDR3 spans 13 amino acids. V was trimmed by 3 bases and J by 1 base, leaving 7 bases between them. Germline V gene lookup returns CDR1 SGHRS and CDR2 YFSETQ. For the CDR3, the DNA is TGCGCCAGCAGCTATAGGCAGAACACTGAAGCTTTCTTT. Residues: CASSYRQNTEAFF.

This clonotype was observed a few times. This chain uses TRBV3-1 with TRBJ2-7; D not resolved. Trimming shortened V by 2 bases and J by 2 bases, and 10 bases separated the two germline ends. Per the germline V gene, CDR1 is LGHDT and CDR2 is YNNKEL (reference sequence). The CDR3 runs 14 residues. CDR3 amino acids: CASSQTDGAYEQYF. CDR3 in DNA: TGTGCCAGCAGCCAAACGGACGGAGCCTACGAGCAGTACTTC.

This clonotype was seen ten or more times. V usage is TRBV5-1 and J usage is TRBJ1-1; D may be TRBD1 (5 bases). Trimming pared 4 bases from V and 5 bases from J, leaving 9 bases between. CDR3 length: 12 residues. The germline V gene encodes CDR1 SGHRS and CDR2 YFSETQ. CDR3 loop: CASSPRGTEAFF. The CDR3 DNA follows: TGCGCCAGCAGCCCACGGGGGACTGAAGCTTTCTTT.

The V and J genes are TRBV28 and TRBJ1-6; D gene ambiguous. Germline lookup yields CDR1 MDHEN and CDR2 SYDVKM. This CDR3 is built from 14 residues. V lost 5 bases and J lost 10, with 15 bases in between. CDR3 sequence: CASSPGSQGSPLHF. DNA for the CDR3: TGTGCCAGCAGTCCCGGGTCACAAGGCTCACCCCTCCACTTT. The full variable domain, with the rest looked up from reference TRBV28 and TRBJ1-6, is DVKVTQSSRYLVKRTGEKVFLECVQDMDHENMFWYRQDPGLGLRLIYFSYDVKMKEKGDIPEGYSVSREKKERFSLILESASTNQTSMYLCASSPGSQGSPLHFGNGTRLTVT.

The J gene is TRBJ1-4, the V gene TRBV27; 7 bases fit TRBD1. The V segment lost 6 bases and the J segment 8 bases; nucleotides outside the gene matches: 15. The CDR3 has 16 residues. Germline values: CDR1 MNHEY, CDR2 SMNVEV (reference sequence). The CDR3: CASSDNRGPIDEKLFF. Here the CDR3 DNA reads TGTGCCAGCAGCGACAACAGGGGCCCAATTGACGAAAAACTGTTTTTT.

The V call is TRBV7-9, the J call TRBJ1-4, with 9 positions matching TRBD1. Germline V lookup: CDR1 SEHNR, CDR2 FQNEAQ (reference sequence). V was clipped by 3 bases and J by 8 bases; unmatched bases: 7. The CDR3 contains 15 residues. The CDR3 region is CASSLLQGANEKLFF. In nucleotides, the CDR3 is TGTGCCAGCAGCTTGTTACAGGGGGCAAACGAAAAACTGTTTTTT. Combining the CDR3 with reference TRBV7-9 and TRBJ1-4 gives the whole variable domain DTGVSQNPRHKITKRGQNVTFRCDPISEHNRLYWYRQTLGQGPEFLTYFQNEAQLEKSRLLSDRFSAERPKGSFSTLEIQRTEQGDSAMYLCASSLLQGANEKLFFGSGTQLSVL.

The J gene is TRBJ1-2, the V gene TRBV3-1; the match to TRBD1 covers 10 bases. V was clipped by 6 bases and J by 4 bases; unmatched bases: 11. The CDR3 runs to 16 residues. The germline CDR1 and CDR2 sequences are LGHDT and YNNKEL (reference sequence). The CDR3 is CASRPIGQGESYGYTF. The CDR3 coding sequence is TGTGCCAGCAGACCAATAGGACAGGGGGAGAGCTATGGCTACACCTTC. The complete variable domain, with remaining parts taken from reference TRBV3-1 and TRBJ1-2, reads DTAVSQTPKYLVTQMGNDKSIKCEQNLGHDTMYWYKQDSKKFLKIMFSYNNKELIINETVPNRFSPKSPDKAHLNLHINSLELGDSAVYFCASRPIGQGESYGYTFGSGTRLTVV.

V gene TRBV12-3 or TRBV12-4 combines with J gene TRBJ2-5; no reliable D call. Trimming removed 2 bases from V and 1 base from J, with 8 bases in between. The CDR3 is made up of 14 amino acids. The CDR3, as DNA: TGTGCCAGCAGTTTACGACGGTCCCAAGAGACCCAGTACTTC. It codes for CASSLRRSQETQYF.

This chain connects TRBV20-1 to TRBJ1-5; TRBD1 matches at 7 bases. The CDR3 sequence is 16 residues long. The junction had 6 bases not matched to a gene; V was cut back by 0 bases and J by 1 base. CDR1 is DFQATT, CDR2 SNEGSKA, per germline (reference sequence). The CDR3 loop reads CSARDGQGVSNQPQHF. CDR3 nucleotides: TGCAGTGCTAGAGATGGGCAGGGGGTGAGCAATCAGCCCCAGCATTTT.

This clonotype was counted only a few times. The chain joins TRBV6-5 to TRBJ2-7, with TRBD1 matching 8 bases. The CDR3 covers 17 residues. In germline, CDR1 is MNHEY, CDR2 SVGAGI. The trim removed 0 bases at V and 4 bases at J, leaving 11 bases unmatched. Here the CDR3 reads CASSYSQTGGPLYEQYF. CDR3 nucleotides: TGTGCCAGCAGTTACTCTCAAACAGGGGGACCTTTATACGAGCAGTACTTC.

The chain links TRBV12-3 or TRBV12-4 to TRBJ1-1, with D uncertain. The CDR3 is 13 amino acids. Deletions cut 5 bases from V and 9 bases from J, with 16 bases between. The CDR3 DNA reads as TGTGCCAGCAGTGCTACTTCGGGGAGCCAAGCTTTCTTT. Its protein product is CASSATSGSQAFF.

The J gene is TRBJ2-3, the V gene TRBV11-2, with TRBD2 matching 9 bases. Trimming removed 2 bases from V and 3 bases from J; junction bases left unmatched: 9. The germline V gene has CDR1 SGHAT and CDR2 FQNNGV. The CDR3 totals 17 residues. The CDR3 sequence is CASSLTSLAGGTDTQYF. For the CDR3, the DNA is TGTGCCAGCAGCTTAACCTCCTTGGCGGGGGGGACAGATACGCAGTATTTT. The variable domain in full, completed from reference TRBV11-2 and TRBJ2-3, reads EAGVAQSPRYKIIEKRQSVAFWCNPISGHATLYWYQQILGQGPKLLIQFQNNGVVDDSQLPKDRFSAERLKGVDSTLKIQPAKLEDSAVYLCASSLTSLAGGTDTQYFGPGTRLTVL.

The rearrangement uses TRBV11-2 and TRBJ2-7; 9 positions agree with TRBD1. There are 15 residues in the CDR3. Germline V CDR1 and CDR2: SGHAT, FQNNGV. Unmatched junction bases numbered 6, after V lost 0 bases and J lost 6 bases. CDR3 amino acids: CASSLEGTGSFEQYF. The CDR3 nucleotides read TGTGCCAGCAGCTTAGAAGGGACAGGGTCTTTCGAGCAGTACTTC.

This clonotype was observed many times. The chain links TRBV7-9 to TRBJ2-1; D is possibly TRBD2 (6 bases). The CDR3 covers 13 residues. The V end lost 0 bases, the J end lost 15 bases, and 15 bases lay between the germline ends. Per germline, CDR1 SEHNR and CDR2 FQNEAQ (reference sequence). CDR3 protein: CASSLALPDGGFF. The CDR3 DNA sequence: TGTGCCAGCAGCTTAGCGCTACCTGACGGGGGGTTCTTC.

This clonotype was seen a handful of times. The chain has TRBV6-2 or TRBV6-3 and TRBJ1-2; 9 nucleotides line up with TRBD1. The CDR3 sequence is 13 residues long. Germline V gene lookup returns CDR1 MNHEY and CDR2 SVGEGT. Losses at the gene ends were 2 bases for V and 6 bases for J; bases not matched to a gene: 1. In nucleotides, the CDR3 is TGTGCCAGCAGTTACCGGGACAGGGATGGCTACACCTTC. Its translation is CASSYRDRDGYTF.

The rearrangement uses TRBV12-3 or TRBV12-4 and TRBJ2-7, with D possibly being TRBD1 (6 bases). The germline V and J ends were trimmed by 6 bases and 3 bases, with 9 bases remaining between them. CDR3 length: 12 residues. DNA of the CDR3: TGTGCCAGCAGCCAGACAGGCTACGAGCAGTACTTC. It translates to CASSQTGYEQYF.

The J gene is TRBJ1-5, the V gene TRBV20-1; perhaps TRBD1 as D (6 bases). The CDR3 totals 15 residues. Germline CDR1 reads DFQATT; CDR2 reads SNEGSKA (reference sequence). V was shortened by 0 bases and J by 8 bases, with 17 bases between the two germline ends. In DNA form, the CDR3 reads TGCAGTGCTAGAGATTCCCCGGGGGGCAGGAAGCCCCAGCATTTT. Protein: CSARDSPGGRKPQHF.

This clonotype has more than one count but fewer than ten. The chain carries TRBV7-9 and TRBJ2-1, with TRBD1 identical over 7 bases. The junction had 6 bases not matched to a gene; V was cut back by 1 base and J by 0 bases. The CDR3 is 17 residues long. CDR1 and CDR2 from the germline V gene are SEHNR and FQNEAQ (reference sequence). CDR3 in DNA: TGTGCCAGCAGCTTAGTTTCAGGGGGTCGCTCCTACAATGAGCAGTTCTTC. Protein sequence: CASSLVSGGRSYNEQFF. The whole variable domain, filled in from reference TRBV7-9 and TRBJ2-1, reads DTGVSQNPRHKITKRGQNVTFRCDPISEHNRLYWYRQTLGQGPEFLTYFQNEAQLEKSRLLSDRFSAERPKGSFSTLEIQRTEQGDSAMYLCASSLVSGGRSYNEQFFGPGTRLTVL.

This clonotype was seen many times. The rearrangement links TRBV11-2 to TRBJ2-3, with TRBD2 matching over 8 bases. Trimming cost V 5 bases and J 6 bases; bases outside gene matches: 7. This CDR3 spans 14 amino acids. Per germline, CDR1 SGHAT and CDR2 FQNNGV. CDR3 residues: CASSPGLESDTQYF. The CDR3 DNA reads TGTGCCAGCAGCCCGGGACTAGAGAGCGATACGCAGTATTTT.

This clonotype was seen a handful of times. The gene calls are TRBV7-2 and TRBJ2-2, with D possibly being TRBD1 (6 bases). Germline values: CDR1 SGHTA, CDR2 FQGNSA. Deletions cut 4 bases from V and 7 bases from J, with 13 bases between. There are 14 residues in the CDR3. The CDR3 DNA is TGTGCCAGCAGCTCGACAGGCAGGGGCGGGGAGCTGTTTTTT. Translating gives CASSSTGRGGELFF.